The present T cell receptor (beta chain) was sequenced within a study of blood T cell repertoires in COVID-19. Study-level background: The United States, Italy and Spain provided the acute and convalescent COVID-19 samples. T cells, B-cell-depleted T cells, or PBMCs supplied cDNA or gDNA.

This clone was recorded only once. In the original processing: Researchers report that nucleated cell counts were estimated from reference gene primer amplification. Profiled with immunoSEQ multiplex PCR; TCRdb holds only in-frame clones, not every one. V, J and clone size are those of that table, while D and trimming were read from the DNA. The top ten clones hold 15% to 20% of a sample with over 80,000 clones, more than 75% of them seen once. The junction had 9 bases not matched to a gene; V was cut back by 3 bases and J by 6 bases. There are 14 residues in the CDR3. Germline assignment: CDR1 DFQATT and CDR2 SNEGSKA (reference sequence).

The sequencing input was peripheral blood. The genes are TRBV20-1 and TRBJ1-1; the match to TRBD1 covers 8 bases. The sequence was collected from a human donor in a cohort sampled during active COVID-19. The CDR3: CSASNRQGASEAFF. The CDR3 DNA reads as TGCAGTGCTAGTAATCGCCAGGGGGCTTCTGAAGCTTTCTTT.